This T cell receptor beta chain was captured in a study of response to subunit inactivated influenza vaccine. TCRdb analysed the RT-PCR reads with MiXCR anew, one entry per CDR3 protein. The table records around 320,000 distinct CDR3 sequences, over 20% of them present only once. Note on this clonotype: The antigen remains unidentified.

There are 14 residues in the CDR3. The germline V gene encodes CDR1 SGHRS and CDR2 YFSETQ. V lost 5 bases to trimming and J lost 0 bases, with 8 bases between them. Study-level findings and limits: T cells newly recruited by each seasonal influenza vaccination are few, the authors suggested.

The origin of this receptor is a man between 50 and 75 years old who received an inactivated influenza vaccine. The source material was PBMCs from blood, sampled 21 months after vaccination. V usage is TRBV5-1 and J usage is TRBJ1-4; D unclear. For the CDR3, the DNA is TGCGCCAGCAGGGATCGGACAACTAATGAAAAACTGTTTTTT. Translating gives CASRDRTTNEKLFF.